Shown below are 5 T cell receptor beta chains from a single sample sequenced in a study of blood T cell repertoires in COVID-19. Measured with immunoSEQ multiplex PCR; TCRdb has only the in-frame clones, and not every one. The data contain hundreds of thousands of clones, approximately 85% of them singletons. What was sequenced was PBMCs or T cells enriched from blood (not recorded which). The source is a man aged 30-40 years who had recovered from COVID-19.

The V gene is TRBV11-3, the J gene TRBJ2-1; perhaps TRBD2 as D (6 bases). Germline V gene data show CDR1 as SGHNT and CDR2 as YENEEA. The CDR3 consists of 13 residues. Trimming removed 2 bases from V and 10 bases from J, with 12 bases in between. DNA of the CDR3: TGTGCCAGCAGCTTAACGGGGGTCGGGGAGCAGTTCTTC. Protein: CASSLTGVGEQFF.

The CDR3 DNA reads TGTGCCACCAGCAGAGATCGGGGGTATGAGCAGTTCTTC. It translates to CATSRDRGYEQFF. The chain carries TRBV15 and TRBJ2-1, with D possibly being TRBD2 (6 bases). The germline V and J ends were trimmed by 0 bases and 8 bases, with 8 bases remaining between them. CDR1 is LNHNV and CDR2 is YYDKDF in the germline V gene (reference sequence). The CDR3 sequence is 13 residues long.

The V and J genes are TRBV5-1 and TRBJ2-1; a possible D gene is TRBD1 (6 bases). Germline CDR1 SGHRS, CDR2 YFSETQ. CDR3 length: 12 amino acids. V was shortened by 4 bases and J by 8 bases, with 10 bases between the two germline ends. The DNA of the CDR3 is TGCGCCAGCAGCGAACAGGGTCATGAGCAGTTCTTC. Translating it yields CASSEQGHEQFF.

The chain couples TRBV20-1 to TRBJ2-3, with 10 bases that match TRBD2. The trim removed 3 bases at V and 6 bases at J, leaving 12 bases unmatched. The length of the CDR3 is 16 residues. In germline, CDR1 is DFQATT, CDR2 SNEGSKA (reference sequence). The CDR3 sequence is CSASGGLAGGRDTQYF. The CDR3 DNA is TGCAGTGCTAGTGGTGGATTAGCGGGGGGCCGGGATACGCAGTATTTT.

V usage is TRBV6-5 and J usage is TRBJ1-2; TRBD1 matches at 7 bases. Unmatched junction bases numbered 6, after V lost 0 bases and J lost 5 bases. The V gene's germline CDR1 is MNHEY and CDR2 SVGAGI. This CDR3 has 15 amino acids. The CDR3 is CASSYSMDRMYGYTF. In nucleotides, the CDR3 is TGTGCCAGCAGTTACTCGATGGACAGGATGTATGGCTACACCTTC.